The source of this TCR beta chain is a study of blood T cell repertoires in COVID-19. On the study more broadly: There were acute and convalescent COVID-19 samples, and they came from the United States, Italy and Spain. PBMCs, B-cell-depleted T cells, or T cells were the source of the cDNA or gDNA that made up the material.

Enrollment of patients from Seattle took place during active infection, with longitudinal follow-up. Per germline, CDR1 LNHNV and CDR2 YYDKDF (reference sequence). V was cut by 7 bases and J by 9 bases, with 22 bases left in between. This CDR3 comprises 15 residues. Per the study methods: Amplification of reference gene primers provided the estimated nucleated cell counts. Produced via immunoSEQ multiplex PCR; TCRdb's table is partial and in-frame only. Clone size and the V and J calls come from that table; the DNA yielded D and trimming. The table has approximately 140,000 clones, 75% to 90% seen once.

The V call is TRBV15, the J call TRBJ2-1, with TRBD2 as a possible D gene (5 bases). This sequence originates from a young man with COVID-19, enrolled during active disease. Sequenced material: peripheral blood. This CDR3 is CATIPDPSSLGEQFF. Written as DNA, the CDR3 is TGTGCCACCATTCCGGACCCCTCTAGCCTCGGTGAGCAGTTCTTC.